A single sample gave rise to the 26 T cell receptor beta chains below, sequenced in a study of regulatory T cells in long-lasting Graves disease. Stated time point: persistent/refractory GD, antithyroid drugs over 5 years with positive TRAb. Following extraction of RNA from PBMCs, that RNA was used to make the TCR library. The TCR beta library used iRepertoire HTBI primers with Arm-PCR amplification of CDR3. TCRdb fed the multiplex PCR reads into MiXCR, producing one record per CDR3 protein. The data show 400,000 to 500,000 distinct CDR3 sequences, with approximately 23% seen just once and roughly 14% held by the top ten. The source material was peripheral blood mononuclear cells (PBMCs), sampled when the disease was refractory, from a patient treated with antithyroid drugs. The source of these receptors is a female donor with Graves disease.

This clonotype was picked up many times. The J gene is TRBJ1-2, the V gene TRBV7-2; D is possibly TRBD1 (5 bases). This CDR3 has 14 amino acids. V was cut by 2 bases and J by 7 bases, with 14 bases left in between. Germline V gene lookup returns CDR1 SGHTA and CDR2 FQGNSA. The CDR3: CASSLLTALVGYTF. The CDR3 DNA reads as TGTGCCAGCAGCTTATTGACAGCACTCGTTGGCTACACCTTC. Complete variable domain (other parts from reference TRBV7-2 and TRBJ1-2): GAGVSQSPSNKVTEKGKDVELRCDPISGHTALYWYRQSLGQGLEFLIYFQGNSAPDKSGLPSDRFSAERTGGSVSTLTIQRTQQEDSAVYLCASSLLTALVGYTFGSGTRLTVV.

This clonotype occurred many times. This chain joins TRBV11-2 and TRBJ2-4; D gene ambiguous. Deletions cut 6 bases from V and 1 base from J, with 13 bases between. Germline V gene data show CDR1 as SGHAT and CDR2 as FQNNGV. The CDR3 is made up of 15 amino acids. In DNA form, the CDR3 reads TGTGCCAGCAGACTCGTCGGAAGGGCCAAAAACATTCAGTACTTC. Translated, it gives CASRLVGRAKNIQYF.

This clonotype has ten or more counts. This chain uses TRBV28 with TRBJ2-7; 10 bases fit TRBD2. The V gene end was trimmed by 7 bases and the J gene end by 6 bases; junction bases not matched to a gene: 12. The CDR3 is 15 amino acids. Looked up from germline, CDR1 is MDHEN and CDR2 is SYDVKM. The CDR3 loop is CASTPLRAGGPEQYF. CDR3 DNA: TGTGCCAGCACCCCCCTAAGAGCGGGAGGGCCCGAGCAGTACTTC.

The rearrangement links TRBV12-3 or TRBV12-4 to TRBJ1-5, with D maybe TRBD1 (5 bases). The CDR3 consists of 14 residues. The V and J ends lost 3 bases and 6 bases respectively, with 12 bases between them. The CDR3 region has the DNA TGTGCCAGCAGTTTTGACCCCCAGGGTCAGCCCCAGCATTTT. Translated: CASSFDPQGQPQHF.

This clonotype has a handful of counts. V and J are TRBV6-1 and TRBJ1-5, with a weak D call TRBD1 (6 bases). Germline V lookup: CDR1 MNHNS, CDR2 SASEGT. This CDR3 is built from 13 residues. V lost 5 bases to trimming and J lost 7 bases, with 12 bases between them. The CDR3 coding sequence is TGTGCCAGCAGTAGACAGGTGGGACAGCCCCAGCATTTT. Its translation: CASSRQVGQPQHF.

This clonotype was seen only once. The V gene is TRBV4-1, the J gene TRBJ2-7; TRBD2 matches at 15 bases. Unmatched junction bases numbered 8, after V lost 4 bases and J lost 4 bases. The germline gives CDR1 MGHRA, CDR2 YSYEKL. The CDR3 is 17 residues long. The chain's CDR3 is CASSLLPGTSGGYEQYF. DNA of the CDR3: TGCGCCAGCAGCCTCTTACCAGGGACTAGCGGGGGGTACGAGCAGTACTTC.

This clonotype was seen at least ten times. This chain joins TRBV6-2 or TRBV6-3 and TRBJ1-1; TRBD1 agrees at 8 bases. Germline CDR1 reads MNHEY; CDR2 reads SVGEGT. This CDR3 has 14 residues. V lost 2 bases, J lost 4 bases, and 3 bases stayed unmatched. CDR3 sequence: CASSYGDRGTEAFF. The CDR3 DNA sequence: TGTGCCAGCAGTTACGGAGACAGGGGCACTGAAGCTTTCTTT.

This clonotype was detected many times. This chain connects TRBV6-5 to TRBJ1-2; D is unresolved. V was clipped by 2 bases and J by 0 bases, with 10 bases between them. The germline CDR1 and CDR2 sequences are MNHEY and SVGAGI. There are 15 residues in the CDR3. The CDR3 loop is CASSYATSSNYGYTF. CDR3 DNA: TGTGCCAGCAGTTACGCCACAAGCTCTAACTATGGCTACACCTTC.

This clonotype appeared a few times. This chain connects TRBV20-1 to TRBJ1-1; D ambiguous. Germline lookup yields CDR1 DFQATT and CDR2 SNEGSKA (reference sequence). The V end was cut by 5 bases, the J end by 3 bases, with 7 bases between. The CDR3 spans 11 residues. The CDR3 DNA follows: TGCAGTGCTGTCGATTACACTGAAGCTTTCTTT. Its translation is CSAVDYTEAFF.

This clonotype has just a few counts. The J gene is TRBJ2-7, the V gene TRBV30, with D uncertain. Between the trimmed V and J ends, which lost 2 bases and 5 bases, there was a span of 10 bases. This CDR3 has 12 amino acids. Germline CDR1 is GTSNPN and CDR2 is SVGIG (reference sequence). CDR3 bases: TGTGCCTGGAGTTCAACGGGTAACGAGCAGTACTTC. Translated: CAWSSTGNEQYF.

Worth noting for this clonotype: This may be a read error: a much more frequent sequence differs by one nucleotide. The chain's CDR3 is CATSSPSRGIQYF. For the CDR3, the DNA is TGTGCCACCAGCAGCCCTAGCAGGGGGATTCAGTACTTC. The gene calls are TRBV15 and TRBJ2-4; 7 bases align to TRBD1. This CDR3 is built from 13 residues. Germline V CDR1 and CDR2: LNHNV, YYDKDF (reference sequence). V was clipped by 3 bases and J by 10 bases; unmatched bases: 6.

The genes are TRBV19 and TRBJ1-2; 9 bases are a match to TRBD1. The trim removed 4 bases at V and 6 bases at J, leaving 9 bases unmatched. Germline V gene sequence: CDR1 LNHDA, CDR2 SQIVND (reference sequence). CDR3 size: 15 residues. The CDR3 is CASSSFAGTGNGYTF. The DNA for the CDR3 is TGTGCCAGTAGTAGCTTTGCCGGGACAGGGAATGGCTACACCTTC.

This clonotype occurred many times. The CDR3 nucleotides read TGTGCCAGCAGTCCATTTCAAGGCTACACCTTC. This gives the protein CASSPFQGYTF. The rearrangement uses TRBV28 and TRBJ1-2; no clear D gene. This CDR3 region has 11 residues. V lost 5 bases, J lost 8 bases, and 9 bases lay in between. The germline gives CDR1 MDHEN, CDR2 SYDVKM.

This clonotype was counted ten times or more. V and J are TRBV11-1 and TRBJ2-2; 7 positions agree with TRBD1. With 5 bases clipped from V and 1 base from J, the junction kept 7 bases outside the gene matches. Germline CDR1 SGHAT, CDR2 FQDESV (reference sequence). The CDR3 is made up of 16 amino acids. The CDR3 nucleotides read TGTGCCAGCAGCACCGGACAGGTGATGAACACCGGGGAGCTGTTTTTT. This encodes CASSTGQVMNTGELFF.

Ten or more counts support this clonotype. The chain has TRBV6-1 and TRBJ1-4; D unclear. V lost 4 bases and J 0 bases, leaving 9 bases between the germline ends. The CDR3 has 15 amino acids. The V gene's germline CDR1 is MNHNS and CDR2 SASEGT. The CDR3 DNA reads as TGTGCCAGCAGTGGAATGGCGGCAACTAATGAAAAACTGTTTTTT. Its protein product is CASSGMAATNEKLFF.

In regard to this clonotype: A single base separates this from a much larger clone, so it may be a read error. The V call is TRBV15, the J call TRBJ1-1; TRBD1 is a possible D gene (5 bases). The CDR3 contains 15 residues. Germline lookup yields CDR1 LNHNV and CDR2 YYDKDF (reference sequence). This chain's CDR3 is CAASREARENTEAFF. CDR3 nucleotide sequence: TGTGCCGCCAGCAGAGAGGCCAGGGAGAACACTGAAGCTTTCTTT.

This clonotype showed up many times. This chain connects TRBV6-5 to TRBJ1-2; possibly TRBD1 for D (5 bases). V was clipped by 2 bases and J by 4 bases, with 14 bases between them. This CDR3 has 15 amino acids. Germline-derived CDR1 and CDR2 are MNHEY and SVGAGI. The DNA of the CDR3 is TGTGCCAGCAGTTACGTCGGAGGGGCGCCCTATGGCTACACCTTC. Residues: CASSYVGGAPYGYTF.

This clonotype was seen a few times. The chain employs TRBV19 and TRBJ2-5, with a tentative D call TRBD1 (5 bases). The CDR3 loop spans 14 amino acids. Germline-derived CDR1 and CDR2 are LNHDA and SQIVND (reference sequence). Deletions cut 3 bases from V and 0 bases from J, with 8 bases between. CDR3 bases: TGTGCCAGTAGTATCTGGGGCAACCAAGAGACCCAGTACTTC. Amino acids: CASSIWGNQETQYF.

This clonotype was found a few times. The chain joins TRBV20-1 to TRBJ1-2; D gene uncertain. The CDR3 covers 12 residues. CDR1 and CDR2 from the germline V gene are DFQATT and SNEGSKA (reference sequence). Between the trimmed V and J ends, which lost 4 bases and 8 bases, there was a span of 14 bases. The CDR3 bases are TGCAGTGCTATGGTAACGGAGAGGGGCTACACCTTC. As protein: CSAMVTERGYTF.

The V gene is TRBV7-2, the J gene TRBJ1-4; 8 bases are shared with TRBD1. V dropped 5 bases and J dropped 7; count of bases not matched to a gene: 12. CDR1 and CDR2 (germline): SGHTA, FQGNSA. The CDR3 sequence is 16 residues long. The CDR3 loop reads CASSPQGPGGSEKLFF. The CDR3 nucleotides read TGTGCCAGCAGCCCACAAGGCCCAGGGGGCAGTGAAAAACTGTTTTTT.

There are many counts of this clonotype. The J gene is TRBJ1-5, the V gene TRBV28; 9 bases agree with TRBD1. J gave up 6 bases and V 4 bases, and 19 bases lay outside the gene matches. The CDR3 extends over 19 amino acids. CDR1 and CDR2 from the germline V gene are MDHEN and SYDVKM. CDR3 in DNA: TGTGCCAGCAGTTCTATACAGGGGGCGCAGTATTCGGAGGGTCAGCCCCAGCATTTT. As protein: CASSSIQGAQYSEGQPQHF.

This chain connects TRBV7-3 to TRBJ1-1; 7 bases are shared with TRBD1. The ends lost 7 bases at V and 4 bases at J; junction bases unmatched: 6. The CDR3 extends over 13 amino acids. The germline gives CDR1 SGHTA, CDR2 FQGTGA. The CDR3 reads CASKRGPTTEAFF. CDR3 coding DNA: TGTGCCAGCAAGAGGGGGCCGACCACTGAAGCTTTCTTT. The full variable domain, with the rest looked up from reference TRBV7-3 and TRBJ1-1, is GAGVSQTPSNKVTEKGKYVELRCDPISGHTALYWYRQSLGQGPEFLIYFQGTGAADDSGLPNDRFFAVRPEGSVSTLKIQRTERGDSAVYLCASKRGPTTEAFFGQGTRLTVV.

The table lists this clonotype with many counts. The V gene is TRBV28, the J gene TRBJ1-1; D is uncertain. CDR1 and CDR2 from the germline V gene are MDHEN and SYDVKM. Trimming took 6 bases from V and 4 from J, leaving 9 bases between them. The CDR3 is 12 amino acids. CDR3 residues: CASRSWGTEAFF. CDR3 DNA: TGTGCCAGCAGATCTTGGGGCACTGAAGCTTTCTTT.

A word on this clonotype: A much larger clone differs from this one at a single base, so this may be a read error. V gene TRBV20-1 combines with J gene TRBJ2-5; tentative D call: TRBD2 (6 bases). The germline V gene encodes CDR1 DFQATT and CDR2 SNEGSKA (reference sequence). Trimming took 4 bases from V and 1 from J, leaving 16 bases between them. The CDR3 length is 15 residues. The CDR3 loop reads CSANSEGGAQETQYF. Here the CDR3 DNA reads TGCAGTGCTAATTCGGAGGGAGGAGCCCAAGAGACCCAGTACTTC.

This chain joins TRBV20-1 and TRBJ1-1; TRBD1 matches at 7 bases. Germline CDR1 DFQATT, CDR2 SNEGSKA (reference sequence). The CDR3 consists of 11 residues. The junction had 3 bases not matched to a gene; V was cut back by 5 bases and J by 6 bases. The CDR3 reads CSASDRSEAFF. DNA for the CDR3: TGCAGTGCTTCGGACAGGTCTGAAGCTTTCTTT.

The chain uses TRBV10-3 and TRBJ1-1; D ambiguous. The germline CDR1 and CDR2 sequences are ENHRY and SYGVKD. The CDR3 has 13 amino acids. With 6 bases removed from V and 1 base from J, the gap between germline ends came to 9 bases. The CDR3 DNA reads TGTGCCATCAGGCTACAGCCGAACACTGAAGCTTTCTTT. It specifies CAIRLQPNTEAFF.